Here is one T cell receptor beta chain with its context. The antigen is undetermined. The method was immunoSEQ multiplex PCR; TCRdb's version includes in-frame clones alone and lacks a portion of them. The sample holds roughly 15,000 clones, under 85% seen once. The CDR3 is 15 amino acids. Germline CDR1 SGHRS, CDR2 YFSETQ. The V and J ends lost 1 base and 4 bases respectively, with 14 bases between them. Intraepithelial and lamina propria lymphocytes were isolated from graft specimens. The sample comes from a study of graft-versus-host responses after intestinal transplantation. Across the whole study: Those transplanted obtained multivisceral, liver-intestinal, or isolated intestinal grafts. The study, taken as a whole, reports: GvH clonotypes were identified within recipient marrow, with a subset emerging first in ileum or blood. After transplant, early declines in HvG clones were associated with peak levels of circulating GvH clones. High graft-versus-host to host-versus-graft clonal ratios were seen in allografts of patients with graft-donor T cell macrochimerism.

The TCR sequence derives from a human patient who received an intestinal transplant, so some T cells may come from the graft donor. The sequences come from ileum tissue, collected around 470 days after intestinal transplant. The chain recombines TRBV5-1 with TRBJ1-2; D is perhaps TRBD1 (5 bases). In nucleotides, the CDR3 is TGCGCCAGCAGCTTGACCCAGGGACCGTCCTATGGCTACACCTTC. It codes for CASSLTQGPSYGYTF. Looking up the rest from reference TRBV5-1 and TRBJ1-2 gives the full variable domain: KAGVTQTPRYLIKTRGQQVTLSCSPISGHRSVSWYQQTPGQGLQFLFEYFSETQRNKGNFPGRFSGRQFSNSRSEMNVSTLELGDSALYLCASSLTQGPSYGYTFGSGTRLTVV.